This T cell receptor beta chain appears in the sequencing data of a study of T cell clonotyping in hematopoietic cell transplantation. Overall study results and limits: Recipient TCR diversity dropped after transplant; expanded clonotypes rose from day 30 to 180.

This CDR3 has 14 amino acids. Germline CDR1 SGHAT, CDR2 FQDESV (reference sequence). The V gene lost 1 base and the J gene lost 3 bases, with 9 bases spanning the gap. This clone was detected once. Antigen: not known. TCRdb's copy holds only in-frame clones and misses some; the assay was immunoSEQ multiplex PCR. The top ten clones hold almost 8% of a sample with more than 10,000 clones, about nine tenths of them seen once. The clonotype originates from a female patient in her forties or fifties who had an allogeneic stem cell transplant from an unrelated donor, so the T cells may come from the graft donor. Some clones in this sample may be carry-over from other donors' samples. The starting material was PBMCs, obtained 100 days after allogeneic stem cell transplant. This sequence joins TRBV11-1 and TRBJ1-1, with D possibly matching TRBD1 (5 bases). This chain's CDR3 is CASSLEGVDTEAFF. In DNA, the CDR3 is TGTGCCAGCAGCTTAGAAGGGGTGGACACTGAAGCTTTCTTT.